The 31 T cell receptor beta chains below were found in one sample sequenced in a study of post-analysis software for immune sequencing data. Unique molecular identifiers were present in the TCR beta cDNA libraries. Using its own MiXCR run on the PCR reads, TCRdb lists one record per CDR3 protein. The sample yields fewer than 900,000 distinct CDR3 sequences, under 60% seen once. Study-level findings and limits: Patients used about 5 TRBV segments, including TRBV5-6, TRBV5-1 and TRBV20-1, more often than controls.

These receptors are not linked to any known antigen. The sequenced sample consisted of blood. These receptors were obtained from a girl between 10 and 17 years old with multiple sclerosis.

Only a few counts were recorded for this clonotype. The chain combines TRBV5-1 with TRBJ1-2, with 8 nucleotides matching TRBD1. Per germline, CDR1 SGHRS and CDR2 YFSETQ. The CDR3 spans 15 residues. V lost 4 bases and J lost 3; bases outside the gene matches: 8. CDR3 DNA sequence: TGCGCCAGCAGCATCAGGGGGCCCGGGGACTATGGCTACACCTTC. Protein: CASSIRGPGDYGYTF.

In its sample, this clonotype was seen once. The rearrangement uses TRBV11-2 and TRBJ2-3; 8 bases map to TRBD1. Per the germline V gene, CDR1 is SGHAT and CDR2 is FQNNGV. This CDR3 is 17 amino acids long. Losses at the gene ends were 4 bases for V and 4 bases for J; bases not matched to a gene: 13. Here the CDR3 reads CASSSYTQGAGADTQYF. DNA for the CDR3: TGTGCCAGCAGCTCCTACACGCAGGGGGCGGGCGCAGATACGCAGTATTTT.

V usage is TRBV24-1 and J usage is TRBJ2-1, with D uncertain. Trimming took off 3 bases at V and 12 bases at J, with 11 bases between the two ends. The CDR3 consists of 12 residues. The germline CDR1 and CDR2 sequences are KGHDR and SFDVKD. This CDR3 is CATSDTYVRQFF. The CDR3 DNA is TGTGCCACCAGTGATACCTACGTGAGGCAGTTCTTC.

The rearrangement uses TRBV5-1 and TRBJ1-2; D is perhaps TRBD1 (6 bases). V was clipped by 0 bases and J by 4 bases, with 19 bases between them. Germline V gene data show CDR1 as SGHRS and CDR2 as YFSETQ. The CDR3 is 17 amino acids. The CDR3 protein is CASSLGDKIGSGYGYTF. The CDR3 DNA is TGCGCCAGCAGCTTGGGGGACAAGATCGGCTCGGGCTATGGCTACACCTTC.

CDR3 nucleotide sequence: TGTGCCAGCAGCCAAGAAGGGAGCACGAATGAGCAGTTCTTC. Translated, it gives CASSQEGSTNEQFF. V is TRBV14 and J is TRBJ2-1, with D possibly being TRBD2 (5 bases). The length of the CDR3 is 14 residues. The germline V and J ends were trimmed by 0 bases and 7 bases, with 10 bases remaining between them. Per the germline V gene, CDR1 is SGHDN and CDR2 is FVKESK. The whole variable domain, remainder taken from reference TRBV14 and TRBJ2-1, is EAGVTQFPSHSVIEKGQTVTLRCDPISGHDNLYWYRRVMGKEIKFLLHFVKESKQDESGMPNNRFLAERTGGTYSTLKVQPAELEDSGVYFCASSQEGSTNEQFFGPGTRLTVL.

In this sample, this clonotype turned up a few times. The chain couples TRBV7-9 to TRBJ2-7; no clear D. The end of the DNA fits TRBJ2-5 better, so the J call may be wrong. Germline CDR1 reads SEHNR; CDR2 reads FQNEAQ (reference sequence). The CDR3 runs 12 residues. The CDR3 region is CASSPSPETQYF. CDR3 nucleotide sequence: TGTGCCAGCAGCCCCAGCCCGGAGACCCAGTACTTC.

The chain uses TRBV29-1 and TRBJ1-2; a weak D match, TRBD1 (6 bases). CDR1 and CDR2 (germline): SQVTM, ANQGSEA. The CDR3 is 12 amino acids. Trimming stripped 4 bases from V and 8 bases from J, with 14 bases between. The CDR3 nucleotides are TGCAGCGTTGCGGACAGCCAGGGGGGCTACACCTTC. Its translation is CSVADSQGGYTF.

This chain uses TRBV7-3 with TRBJ2-5, with TRBD1 as a possible D gene (5 bases). V was cut by 3 bases and J by 5 bases, with 19 bases left in between. The CDR3 length is 16 residues. Looked up from germline, CDR1 is SGHTA and CDR2 is FQGTGA. The CDR3 bases are TGTGCCAGCAGCTTGTCGGCCAGGGAAGCTCGGGAGACCCAGTACTTC. Translating gives CASSLSAREARETQYF.

The V and J genes are TRBV29-1 and TRBJ1-2; no firm D call. CDR3 length equals 11 residues. Germline lookup yields CDR1 SQVTM and CDR2 ANQGSEA. Trimming stripped 4 bases from V and 4 bases from J, with 7 bases between. The CDR3 DNA sequence: TGCAGCGTTGCAGAAAGCTATGGCTACACCTTC. It yields the protein CSVAESYGYTF. Complete variable domain (other parts from reference TRBV29-1 and TRBJ1-2): SAVISQKPSRDICQRGTSLTIQCQVDSQVTMMFWYRQQPGQSLTLIATANQGSEATYESGFVIDKFPISRPNLTFSTLTVSNMSPEDSSIYLCSVAESYGYTFGSGTRLTVV.

This clonotype was picked up a small number of times. The V gene is TRBV20-1, the J gene TRBJ2-3; no reliable D call. The germline gives CDR1 DFQATT, CDR2 SNEGSKA (reference sequence). CDR3 length: 12 residues. V lost 3 bases, J lost 4 bases, and 8 bases lay in between. In nucleotides, the CDR3 is TGCAGTGCTAGCTGGCGCTCAGATACGCAGTATTTT. Translation: CSASWRSDTQYF.

V and J are TRBV7-8 and TRBJ2-3; 10 nucleotides align to TRBD2. CDR1 is SGHVS and CDR2 is FQNEAQ in the germline V gene. The CDR3 totals 15 residues. Trimming removed 3 bases from V and 4 bases from J; junction bases left unmatched: 4. The CDR3 coding sequence is TGTGCCAGCAGCTTGACTAGCGGGCACTCAGATACGCAGTATTTT. Its translation: CASSLTSGHSDTQYF.

This chain joins TRBV4-3 and TRBJ1-2; D uncertain. This CDR3 comprises 12 residues. V dropped 0 bases and J dropped 7 bases, with 6 bases sitting between them. Looked up from germline, CDR1 is LGHNA and CDR2 is YSLEER. CDR3 in DNA: TGCGCCAGCAGCCAAGATGGGTGTGGCTACACCTTC. This sequence encodes CASSQDGCGYTF.

CDR3 DNA sequence: TGTGCCAGCAGTTTAAGCAGAGGGGGCACCTACGAGCAGTACTTC. This translates into CASSLSRGGTYEQYF. The chain is built from TRBV28 and TRBJ2-5, with 7 bases fitting TRBD1. Judging by the DNA end, TRBJ2-7 fits better; the J call may be wrong. Germline loops: CDR1 MDHEN, CDR2 SYDVKM. The CDR3 runs to 15 residues.

This clonotype occurred a few times. The chain uses TRBV4-1 and TRBJ2-2; 7 nucleotides line up with TRBD2. The J segment lost 4 bases and the V segment lost 4 bases, leaving 6 bases of the junction unmatched. Germline CDR1 and CDR2: MGHRA and YSYEKL. The CDR3 extends over 15 amino acids. The CDR3 loop is CASSLGGLSTGELFF. CDR3 nucleotide sequence: TGCGCCAGCAGCCTCGGGGGGTTGAGCACCGGGGAGCTGTTTTTT.

About this clonotype itself: Since a much larger clone is just one base distant, this may be a read error. The rearrangement links TRBV29-1 to TRBJ2-7; D is possibly TRBD2 (6 bases). V lost 7 bases, J lost 7 bases, and 14 bases lay in between. Looked up from germline, CDR1 is SQVTM and CDR2 is ANQGSEA. The CDR3 totals 11 residues. The CDR3 here is CSGGADNEQYF. In DNA form, the CDR3 reads TGCAGCGGCGGGGCGGACAATGAGCAGTACTTC.

V gene TRBV9 combines with J gene TRBJ2-3; the D is unclear. Trimming left V 7 bases short and J 5 bases short, with 17 bases between. The CDR3 is 14 amino acids. Per the germline V gene, CDR1 is SGDLS and CDR2 is YYNGEE. The CDR3 reads CASAGVTKGDTQYF. The CDR3, as DNA: TGTGCCAGCGCAGGCGTCACCAAGGGAGATACGCAGTATTTT.

The table lists this clonotype with a few counts. The V and J genes are TRBV29-1 and TRBJ2-5; D perhaps matches TRBD2 (6 bases). Germline values: CDR1 SQVTM, CDR2 ANQGSEA. V was trimmed by 3 bases and J by 4 bases, leaving 15 bases between them. This CDR3 is built from 14 residues. The CDR3 region has the DNA TGCAGCGTTGATATCGGACTAACCGGAGAGACCCAGTACTTC. Protein: CSVDIGLTGETQYF.

The chain employs TRBV3-1 and TRBJ1-2, with no clear D. The CDR3 runs to 15 residues. Germline V lookup: CDR1 LGHDT, CDR2 YNNKEL (reference sequence). V gave up 0 bases and J gave up 4 bases, with 12 bases separating them. The CDR3 coding sequence is TGTGCCAGCAGCCAAGATGATACGACGCTCTATGGCTACACCTTC. Translated, it gives CASSQDDTTLYGYTF.

The chain joins TRBV9 to TRBJ2-3; D gene uncertain. Deletions cut 0 bases from V and 14 bases from J, with 13 bases between. The CDR3 totals 12 residues. Germline V gene lookup returns CDR1 SGDLS and CDR2 YYNGEE. The CDR3 coding sequence is TGTGCCAGCAGCGTAGAGCCGAACACGGGGTATTTT. Translated: CASSVEPNTGYF.

This clonotype was seen only once. The chain is built from TRBV7-3 and TRBJ1-1; possibly TRBD1 for D (5 bases). The germline V gene encodes CDR1 SGHTA and CDR2 FQGTGA. This CDR3 has 15 residues. Deletions cut 0 bases from V and 3 bases from J, with 11 bases between. CDR3 sequence reads: CASSLTGGGHTEAFF. The CDR3 DNA reads as TGTGCCAGCAGCTTAACCGGGGGGGGTCACACTGAAGCTTTCTTT.

This rearrangement joins TRBV29-1 to TRBJ1-2; D unresolved. Between the trimmed V and J ends, which lost 7 bases and 6 bases, there was a span of 15 bases. CDR1 SQVTM and CDR2 ANQGSEA come from the germline V gene. The CDR3 consists of 12 residues. The CDR3 loop reads CSARAAWDGYTF. CDR3 nucleotide sequence: TGCAGCGCCCGGGCCGCCTGGGATGGCTACACCTTC.

The chain carries TRBV4-2 and TRBJ2-3; TRBD2 aligns across 10 bases. Germline values: CDR1 LGHNA, CDR2 YNFKEQ. This CDR3 region has 17 residues. The junction had 5 bases not matched to a gene; V was cut back by 1 base and J by 1 base. The CDR3 loop reads CASSQVSAGGRTDTQYF. DNA of the CDR3: TGTGCCAGCAGCCAAGTCTCAGCGGGAGGGCGCACAGATACGCAGTATTTT.

This clonotype was seen a handful of times. The chain is built from TRBV11-2 and TRBJ2-7, with 8 positions matching TRBD2. The germline V gene has CDR1 SGHAT and CDR2 FQNNGV. Trimming cost V 4 bases and J 5 bases; bases outside gene matches: 13. This CDR3 contains 16 residues. Written as DNA, the CDR3 is TGTGCCAGCAGCTCGATAAGCGGGAGATCCCCGAACGAGCAGTACTTC. This encodes CASSSISGRSPNEQYF.

The J gene is TRBJ2-5, the V gene TRBV14; 8 positions agree with TRBD2. Trimming removed 4 bases from V and 13 bases from J; junction bases left unmatched: 8. The CDR3 is 12 amino acids. Germline CDR1 SGHDN, CDR2 FVKESK. The CDR3 here is CASSPVGGTRYF. The CDR3 nucleotides are TGTGCCAGCAGCCCCGTCGGCGGGACTAGGTACTTC.

This chain links TRBV27 with TRBJ2-1, with 10 nucleotides matching TRBD2. The ends lost 3 bases at V and 5 bases at J; junction bases unmatched: 7. This CDR3 comprises 16 residues. Germline CDR1 reads MNHEY; CDR2 reads SMNVEV (reference sequence). The CDR3, as DNA: TGTGCCAGCAGTTTGGGTCTAGCGGGAGTGGACAATGAGCAGTTCTTC. As protein: CASSLGLAGVDNEQFF.

A word on this clonotype: At one of its ends the junction is not consistent with the germline gene, which may arise from a read error. The V call is TRBV25-1, the J call TRBJ1-4; D is possibly TRBD1 (5 bases). Looked up from germline, CDR1 is MGHDK and CDR2 is SYGVNS. The CDR3 contains 15 residues. This chain's CDR3 is CASSDSTGRGEKRFF. The CDR3 nucleotides are TGTGCCAGCAGTGATTCTACTGGACGGGGCGAAAAACGGTTTTTT.

This clonotype has only a few counts. J is TRBJ2-5 and V is TRBV29-1; D might be TRBD2 (6 bases). Germline CDR1 and CDR2: SQVTM and ANQGSEA. This CDR3 contains 11 residues. Deletions cut 5 bases from V and 3 bases from J, with 7 bases between. Here the CDR3 reads CSVPSEETQYF. CDR3 sequence (DNA): TGCAGCGTTCCTAGCGAAGAGACCCAGTACTTC. Full variable domain (missing parts from reference TRBV29-1 and TRBJ2-5): SAVISQKPSRDICQRGTSLTIQCQVDSQVTMMFWYRQQPGQSLTLIATANQGSEATYESGFVIDKFPISRPNLTFSTLTVSNMSPEDSSIYLCSVPSEETQYFGPGTRLLVL.

The rearrangement joins TRBV3-1 to TRBJ1-2; D is ambiguous. This CDR3 has 15 amino acids. V was shortened by 1 base and J by 0 bases, with 9 bases between the two germline ends. From germline, CDR1 is LGHDT and CDR2 YNNKEL (reference sequence). This chain's CDR3 is CASSQVPLSNYGYTF. The CDR3 DNA reads as TGTGCCAGCAGCCAAGTTCCGCTCTCTAACTATGGCTACACCTTC.

The rearrangement uses TRBV29-1 and TRBJ2-7; 9 bases match TRBD2. Losses at the gene ends were 5 bases for V and 4 bases for J; bases not matched to a gene: 6. This CDR3 has 13 amino acids. The germline CDR1 and CDR2 sequences are SQVTM and ANQGSEA. CDR3 region: CSVRAGGPYEQYF. CDR3 DNA sequence: TGCAGCGTTAGGGCGGGAGGGCCGTACGAGCAGTACTTC.

The chain employs TRBV7-8 and TRBJ2-3, with 11 positions matching TRBD2. CDR3 length: 16 residues. Per the germline V gene, CDR1 is SGHVS and CDR2 is FQNEAQ. After removal of 5 bases from V and 5 bases from J, the junction contained 9 bases not matched to a gene. CDR3 bases: TGTGCCAGCAGCCCGAGACTAGCGGGGATTGTAGATACGCAGTATTTT. Encoded protein: CASSPRLAGIVDTQYF.

V usage is TRBV20-1 and J usage is TRBJ2-3; D perhaps matches TRBD2 (5 bases). Germline V lookup: CDR1 DFQATT, CDR2 SNEGSKA (reference sequence). This CDR3 has 15 residues. Trimming left V 1 base short and J 0 bases short, with 11 bases between. In DNA form, the CDR3 reads TGCAGTGCTAGAGGCGGTCGCGGGAGCACAGATACGCAGTATTTT. Protein sequence: CSARGGRGSTDTQYF.